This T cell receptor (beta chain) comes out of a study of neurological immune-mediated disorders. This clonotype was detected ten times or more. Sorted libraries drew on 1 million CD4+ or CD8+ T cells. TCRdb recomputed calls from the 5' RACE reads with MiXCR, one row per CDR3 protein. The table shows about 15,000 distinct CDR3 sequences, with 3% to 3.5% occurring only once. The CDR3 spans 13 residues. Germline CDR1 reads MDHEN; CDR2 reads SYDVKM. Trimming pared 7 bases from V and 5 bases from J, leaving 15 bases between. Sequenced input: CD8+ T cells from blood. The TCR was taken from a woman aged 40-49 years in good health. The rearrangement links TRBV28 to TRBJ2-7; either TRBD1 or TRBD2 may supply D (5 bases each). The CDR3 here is CASTRGRRDEQYF. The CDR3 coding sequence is TGTGCCAGCACCCGGGGACGGCGCGACGAGCAGTACTTC.